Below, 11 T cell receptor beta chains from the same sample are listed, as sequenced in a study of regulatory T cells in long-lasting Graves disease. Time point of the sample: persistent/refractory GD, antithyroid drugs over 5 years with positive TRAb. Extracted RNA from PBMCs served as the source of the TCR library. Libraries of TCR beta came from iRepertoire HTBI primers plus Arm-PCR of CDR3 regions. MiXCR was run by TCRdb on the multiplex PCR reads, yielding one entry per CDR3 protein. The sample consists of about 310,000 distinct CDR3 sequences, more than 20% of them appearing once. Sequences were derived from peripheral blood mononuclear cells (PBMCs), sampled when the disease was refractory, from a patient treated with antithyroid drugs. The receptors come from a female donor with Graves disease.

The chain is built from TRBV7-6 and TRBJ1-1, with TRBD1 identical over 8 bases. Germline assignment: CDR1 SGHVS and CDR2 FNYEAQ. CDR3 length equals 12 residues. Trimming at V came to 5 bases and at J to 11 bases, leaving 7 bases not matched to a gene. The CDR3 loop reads CASSGPGGRAFF. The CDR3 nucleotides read TGTGCCAGCAGCGGCCCAGGGGGCCGGGCTTTCTTT.

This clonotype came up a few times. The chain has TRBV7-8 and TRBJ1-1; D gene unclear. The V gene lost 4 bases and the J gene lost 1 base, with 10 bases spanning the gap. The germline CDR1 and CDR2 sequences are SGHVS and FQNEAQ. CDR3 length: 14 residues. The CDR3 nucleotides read TGTGCCAGCAGCTCAGGCCGGTCGAACACTGAAGCTTTCTTT. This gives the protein CASSSGRSNTEAFF.

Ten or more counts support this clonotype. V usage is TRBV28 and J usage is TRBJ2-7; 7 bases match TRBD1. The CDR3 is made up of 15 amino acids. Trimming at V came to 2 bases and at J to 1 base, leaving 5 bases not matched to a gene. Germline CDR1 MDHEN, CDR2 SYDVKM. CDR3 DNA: TGTGCCAGCAGTTTACAGGGGGTGAGGTCCTACGAGCAGTACTTC. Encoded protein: CASSLQGVRSYEQYF.

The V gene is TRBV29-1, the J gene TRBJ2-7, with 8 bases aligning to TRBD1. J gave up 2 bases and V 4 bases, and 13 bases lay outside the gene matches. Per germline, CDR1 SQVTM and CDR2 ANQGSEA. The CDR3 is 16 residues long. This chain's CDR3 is CSVGGVGDRIPYEQYF. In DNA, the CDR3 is TGCAGCGTTGGGGGGGTTGGGGACAGGATCCCCTACGAGCAGTACTTC.

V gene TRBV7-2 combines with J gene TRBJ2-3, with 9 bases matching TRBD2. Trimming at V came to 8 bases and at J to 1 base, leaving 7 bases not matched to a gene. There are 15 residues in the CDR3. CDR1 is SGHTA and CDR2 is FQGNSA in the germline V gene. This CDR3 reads CASSTWTSGTDTQYF. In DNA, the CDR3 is TGTGCCAGCTCGACGTGGACTAGCGGCACAGATACGCAGTATTTT.

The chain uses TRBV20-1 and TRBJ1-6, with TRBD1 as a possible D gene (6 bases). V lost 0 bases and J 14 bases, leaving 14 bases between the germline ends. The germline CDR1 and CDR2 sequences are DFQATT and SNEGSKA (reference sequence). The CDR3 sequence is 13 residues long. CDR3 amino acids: CSARDAQGRTLHF. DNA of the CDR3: TGCAGTGCTAGAGATGCACAGGGCAGGACCCTCCACTTT.

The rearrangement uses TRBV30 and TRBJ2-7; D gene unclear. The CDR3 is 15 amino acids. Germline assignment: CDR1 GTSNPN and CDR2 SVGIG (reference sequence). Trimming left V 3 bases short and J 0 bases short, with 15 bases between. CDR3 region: CAWSAPKVSSYEQYF. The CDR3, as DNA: TGTGCCTGGAGCGCCCCTAAGGTGAGCTCCTACGAGCAGTACTTC.

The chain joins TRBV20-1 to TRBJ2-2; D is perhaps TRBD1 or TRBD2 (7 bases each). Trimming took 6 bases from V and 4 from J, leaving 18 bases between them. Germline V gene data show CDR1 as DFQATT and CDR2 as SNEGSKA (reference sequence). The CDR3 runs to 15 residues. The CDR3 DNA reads TGCAGTGCGGAAATAGGGGGCGGGGGCACCGGGGAGCTGTTTTTT. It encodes CSAEIGGGGTGELFF.

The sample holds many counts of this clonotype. CDR3 amino acids: CASSFSRLAGEEETQYF. As DNA, the CDR3 is TGTGCCAGCAGTTTCTCCCGACTAGCGGGAGAAGAAGAGACCCAGTACTTC. The chain recombines TRBV12-3 or TRBV12-4 with TRBJ2-5; 12 positions match TRBD2. The CDR3 length is 17 residues. The V and J ends lost 3 bases and 3 bases, in that order; junction bases with no gene match: 8.

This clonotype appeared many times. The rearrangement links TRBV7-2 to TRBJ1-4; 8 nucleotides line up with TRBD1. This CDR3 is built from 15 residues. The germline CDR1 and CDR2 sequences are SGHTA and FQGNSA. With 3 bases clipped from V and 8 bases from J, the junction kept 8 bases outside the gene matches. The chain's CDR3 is CASSLGQATQEKLFF. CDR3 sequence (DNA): TGTGCCAGCAGCTTGGGACAGGCGACTCAAGAAAAACTGTTTTTT.

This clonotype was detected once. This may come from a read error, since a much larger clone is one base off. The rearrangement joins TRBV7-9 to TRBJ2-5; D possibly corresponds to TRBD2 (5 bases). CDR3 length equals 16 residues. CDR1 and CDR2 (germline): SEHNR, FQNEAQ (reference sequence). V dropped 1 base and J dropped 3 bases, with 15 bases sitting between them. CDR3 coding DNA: TGTGCCAGCAGCTTAGGAGGGTCGGATTTCGAAGAGACCCAGTACTTC. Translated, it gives CASSLGGSDFEETQYF.